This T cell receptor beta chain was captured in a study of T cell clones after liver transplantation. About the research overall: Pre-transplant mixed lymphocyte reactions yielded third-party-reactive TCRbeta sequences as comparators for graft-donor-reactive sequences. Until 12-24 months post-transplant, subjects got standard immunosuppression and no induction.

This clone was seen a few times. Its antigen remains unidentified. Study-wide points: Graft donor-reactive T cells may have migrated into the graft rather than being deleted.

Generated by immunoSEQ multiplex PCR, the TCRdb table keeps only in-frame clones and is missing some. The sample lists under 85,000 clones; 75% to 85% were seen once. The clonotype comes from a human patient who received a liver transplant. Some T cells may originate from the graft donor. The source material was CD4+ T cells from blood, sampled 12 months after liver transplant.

CDR3 residues: CASSDVRAYEQYF. In nucleotides, the CDR3 is TGTGCCAGCAGTGATGTGAGGGCCTACGAGCAGTACTTC. V is TRBV28 and J is TRBJ2-7, with D maybe TRBD2 (5 bases). The CDR3 contains 13 residues. V was shortened by 5 bases and J by 2 bases, with 10 bases between the two germline ends. Germline CDR1 reads MDHEN; CDR2 reads SYDVKM. Looking up the rest from reference TRBV28 and TRBJ2-7 gives the full variable domain: DVKVTQSSRYLVKRTGEKVFLECVQDMDHENMFWYRQDPGLGLRLIYFSYDVKMKEKGDIPEGYSVSREKKERFSLILESASTNQTSMYLCASSDVRAYEQYFGPGTRLTVT.